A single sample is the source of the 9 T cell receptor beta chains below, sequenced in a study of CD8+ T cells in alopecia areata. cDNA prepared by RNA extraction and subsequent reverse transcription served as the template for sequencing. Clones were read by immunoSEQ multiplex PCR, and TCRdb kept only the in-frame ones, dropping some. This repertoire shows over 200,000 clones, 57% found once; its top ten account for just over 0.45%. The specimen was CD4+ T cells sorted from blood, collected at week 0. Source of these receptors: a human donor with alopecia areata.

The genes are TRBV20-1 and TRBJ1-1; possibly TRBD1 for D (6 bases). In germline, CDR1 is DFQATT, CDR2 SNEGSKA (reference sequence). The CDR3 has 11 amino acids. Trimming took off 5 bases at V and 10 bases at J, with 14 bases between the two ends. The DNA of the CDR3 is TGCAGTGCTTCTCCCACAGGGAGAGCTTTCTTT. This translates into CSASPTGRAFF.

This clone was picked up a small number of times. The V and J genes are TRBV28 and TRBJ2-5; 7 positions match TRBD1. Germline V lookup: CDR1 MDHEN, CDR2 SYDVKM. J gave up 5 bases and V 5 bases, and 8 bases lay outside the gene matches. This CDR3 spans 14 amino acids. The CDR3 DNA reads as TGTGCCAGCAGTCTAGGACAGGCTGGGGAGACCCAGTACTTC. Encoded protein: CASSLGQAGETQYF.

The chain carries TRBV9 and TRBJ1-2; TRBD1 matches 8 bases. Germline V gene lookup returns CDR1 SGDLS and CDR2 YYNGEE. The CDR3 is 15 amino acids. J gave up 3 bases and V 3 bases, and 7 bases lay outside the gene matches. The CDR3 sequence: CASSARTGRDYGYTF. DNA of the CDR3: TGTGCCAGCAGCGCCCGGACAGGGCGCGACTATGGCTACACCTTC.

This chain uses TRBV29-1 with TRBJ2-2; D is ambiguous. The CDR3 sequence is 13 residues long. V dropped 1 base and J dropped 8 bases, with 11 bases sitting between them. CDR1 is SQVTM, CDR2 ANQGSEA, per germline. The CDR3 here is CSVEGTFVGELFF. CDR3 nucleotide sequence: TGCAGCGTTGAAGGGACCTTTGTTGGGGAGCTGTTTTTT.

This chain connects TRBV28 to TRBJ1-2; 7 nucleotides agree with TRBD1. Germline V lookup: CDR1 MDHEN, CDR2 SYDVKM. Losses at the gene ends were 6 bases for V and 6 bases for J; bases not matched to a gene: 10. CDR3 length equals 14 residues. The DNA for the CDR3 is TGTGCCAGCAGCATGGACAGGAGCCGTCATGGCTACACCTTC. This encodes CASSMDRSRHGYTF.

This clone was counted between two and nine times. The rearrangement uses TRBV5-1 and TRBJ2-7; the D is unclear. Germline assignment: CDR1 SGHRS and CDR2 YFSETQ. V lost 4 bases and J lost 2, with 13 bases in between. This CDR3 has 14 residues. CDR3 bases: TGCGCCAGCAGCCCGCCGGACGTAACCTACGAGCAGTACTTC. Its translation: CASSPPDVTYEQYF.

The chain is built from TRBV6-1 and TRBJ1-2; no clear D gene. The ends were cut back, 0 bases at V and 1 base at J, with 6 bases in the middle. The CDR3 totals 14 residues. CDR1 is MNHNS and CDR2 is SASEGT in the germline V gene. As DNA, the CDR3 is TGTGCCAGCAGTGAAGCTTCGAGTAACTATGGCTACACCTTC. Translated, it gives CASSEASSNYGYTF.

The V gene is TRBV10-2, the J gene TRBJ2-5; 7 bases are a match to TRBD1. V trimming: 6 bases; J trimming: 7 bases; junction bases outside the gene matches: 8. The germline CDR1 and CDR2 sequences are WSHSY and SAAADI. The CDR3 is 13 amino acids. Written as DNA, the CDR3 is TGCGCCAGCAGGGACAGGTCGGGGCGGACCCAGTACTTC. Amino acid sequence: CASRDRSGRTQYF.

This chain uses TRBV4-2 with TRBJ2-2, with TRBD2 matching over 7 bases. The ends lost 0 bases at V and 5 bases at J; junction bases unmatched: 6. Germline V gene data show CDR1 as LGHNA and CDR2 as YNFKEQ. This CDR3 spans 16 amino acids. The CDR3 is CASSQESRGRTGELFF. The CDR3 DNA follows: TGTGCCAGCAGCCAAGAATCGCGGGGGAGGACCGGGGAGCTGTTTTTT.